These 27 T cell receptor beta chains came from one sample sequenced in a study of T cell responses to AZD1222 COVID-19 vaccine. Data came from immunoSEQ multiplex PCR; TCRdb stores just in-frame clones and leaves some out. The repertoire holds over 200,000 clones, with roughly 94% as singletons. Source: peripheral blood, taken 28 days after the second dose of the MenACWY control vaccine. The receptors derive from an adult who received the MenACWY meningococcal vaccine as a control.

This clone was detected a few times. The chain couples TRBV5-6 to TRBJ1-2; tentative D call: TRBD1 (5 bases). The CDR3 spans 11 residues. CDR1 is SGHDT and CDR2 is YYEEEE in the germline V gene. Between the trimmed V and J ends, which lost 2 bases and 9 bases, there was a span of 8 bases. The DNA of the CDR3 is TGTGCCAGCAGCTTTGGGGGGAGCTACACCTTC. Translation: CASSFGGSYTF.

The genes are TRBV29-1 and TRBJ1-1, with D perhaps matching TRBD1 (5 bases). CDR3 length equals 12 residues. V shed 1 base and J shed 8 bases, with 11 bases lying between them. The germline CDR1 and CDR2 sequences are SQVTM and ANQGSEA. CDR3 residues: CSVEVDTAEAFF. CDR3 nucleotide sequence: TGCAGCGTTGAAGTGGACACGGCCGAAGCTTTCTTT.

A single count supports this clone. The chain employs TRBV7-9 and TRBJ2-3, with D possibly TRBD2 on 9 matching bases. Looked up from germline, CDR1 is SEHNR and CDR2 is FQNEAQ (reference sequence). Trimming stripped 5 bases from V and 4 bases from J, with 22 bases between. CDR3 length: 17 amino acids. CDR3 nucleotide sequence: TGTGCCAGCAGCCCCAGGGGGCTAGCGGGATTGGCAGATACGCAGTATTTT. As protein: CASSPRGLAGLADTQYF.

In regard to this clone: This same CDR3 is encoded by further DNA sequences in the sample. The CDR3 here is CASSLGGASTDTQYF. Written as DNA, the CDR3 is TGTGCCAGCAGCTTAGGCGGGGCTAGCACAGATACGCAGTATTTT. The V and J genes are TRBV7-2 and TRBJ2-3, with a weak D call TRBD2 (6 bases). Deletions cut 1 base from V and 0 bases from J, with 8 bases between. This CDR3 has 15 residues. Germline V gives CDR1 SGHTA, CDR2 FQGNSA.

The rearrangement uses TRBV19 and TRBJ1-2; TRBD1 is a possible D gene (5 bases). Germline CDR1 reads LNHDA; CDR2 reads SQIVND (reference sequence). The CDR3 runs 16 residues. The V gene lost 0 bases and the J gene lost 3 bases, with 14 bases spanning the gap. The CDR3 protein is CASSIDLRQGYYGYTF. The CDR3 DNA sequence: TGTGCCAGTAGTATAGATCTCCGGCAGGGTTACTATGGCTACACCTTC.

The V call is TRBV4-2, the J call TRBJ1-4, with no clear D. V lost 0 bases, J lost 8 bases, and 7 bases lay in between. Germline V gene sequence: CDR1 LGHNA, CDR2 YNFKEQ. This CDR3 is 13 amino acids long. CDR3 region: CASSQDLSEKLFF. In DNA, the CDR3 is TGTGCCAGCAGCCAAGATCTGAGCGAAAAACTGTTTTTT.

The rearrangement uses TRBV6-5 and TRBJ2-1, with no clear D. The CDR3 contains 11 residues. CDR1 MNHEY and CDR2 SVGAGI come from the germline V gene. Trimming pared 8 bases from V and 10 bases from J, leaving 12 bases between. CDR3 nucleotide sequence: TGTGCCAGCCGAAGCACAGCAGAGCAGTTCTTC. This gives the protein CASRSTAEQFF.

This chain joins TRBV28 and TRBJ1-2; D perhaps matches TRBD1 (6 bases). This CDR3 is built from 15 residues. CDR1 is MDHEN and CDR2 is SYDVKM in the germline V gene. V lost 5 bases to trimming and J lost 2 bases, with 15 bases between them. The CDR3 DNA sequence: TGTGCCAGCAGTAGGGGGAGGATTGGCAACTATGGCTACACCTTC. Translated: CASSRGRIGNYGYTF.

The gene calls are TRBV16 and TRBJ2-7; no definite D call. The CDR3 runs 17 residues. Germline-derived CDR1 and CDR2 are KGHSY and FQNENV. V was shortened by 0 bases and J by 4 bases, with 19 bases between the two germline ends. The CDR3 DNA reads as TGTGCCAGCAGCCAATCGGGCAGGCCCCACGACCGGTACGAGCAGTACTTC. Translation gives CASSQSGRPHDRYEQYF.

The chain combines TRBV6-6 with TRBJ1-1, with TRBD1 as a possible D gene (5 bases). V was pared by 8 bases and J by 0 bases, with 16 bases between. The CDR3 extends over 15 amino acids. Germline lookup yields CDR1 MNHNY and CDR2 SVGAGI (reference sequence). The CDR3 nucleotides read TGTGCCAGCCTCCCGACGACAGTCGTGAACACTGAAGCTTTCTTT. It specifies CASLPTTVVNTEAFF.

The chain couples TRBV7-9 to TRBJ1-3, with TRBD1 matching over 9 bases. CDR1 and CDR2 (germline): SEHNR, FQNEAQ (reference sequence). CDR3 size: 18 residues. V lost 3 bases to trimming and J lost 3 bases; unmatched junction nucleotides: 12. This CDR3 reads CASSFTRRTGDFGNTIYF. The CDR3, as DNA: TGTGCCAGCAGCTTCACTCGCCGGACAGGGGATTTTGGAAACACCATATATTTT.

The chain combines TRBV5-8 with TRBJ1-6; tentative D call: TRBD1 (5 bases). The V end was cut by 6 bases, the J end by 2 bases, with 9 bases between. This CDR3 region has 14 residues. CDR1 and CDR2 from the germline V gene are SGHTS and YDEGEE. This CDR3 is CASTRGAYNSPLHF. The CDR3 nucleotides read TGTGCCAGCACCCGGGGGGCCTATAATTCACCCCTCCACTTT. Variable domain in full (rest from reference TRBV5-8 and TRBJ1-6): EAGVTQSPTHLIKTRGQQATLRCSPISGHTSVYWYQQALGLGLQFLLWYDEGEERNRGNFPPRFSGRQFPNYSSELNVNALELEDSALYLCASTRGAYNSPLHFGNGTRLTVT.

This clone is a singleton in its sample. V is TRBV5-5 and J is TRBJ2-2; 7 bases are shared with TRBD1. Looked up from germline, CDR1 is SGHKS and CDR2 is YYEKEE (reference sequence). V shed 4 bases, J shed 4 bases, and the junction held 16 bases outside the gene matches. The CDR3 runs to 18 residues. CDR3 amino acids: CASSHTPIETGITGELFF. In nucleotides, the CDR3 is TGTGCCAGCAGCCACACACCTATAGAGACAGGGATCACCGGGGAGCTGTTTTTT.

This rearrangement joins TRBV19 to TRBJ2-7; TRBD1 might be the D (7 bases). The V and J ends lost 5 bases and 2 bases respectively, with 10 bases between them. Germline V gives CDR1 LNHDA, CDR2 SQIVND (reference sequence). The CDR3 runs to 13 residues. The CDR3: CASSQGGPYEQYF. The CDR3 DNA reads TGTGCCAGTAGTCAGGGGGGTCCCTACGAGCAGTACTTC.

CDR3 protein: CASSLVAGEYLDTQYF. The CDR3 nucleotides read TGTGCCAGCAGCTTAGTCGCGGGGGAGTACCTCGATACGCAGTATTTT. The chain uses TRBV7-9 and TRBJ2-3; 7 nucleotides match TRBD2. V shed 1 base and J 6 bases; nucleotides not matched to a gene: 10. The CDR3 sequence is 16 residues long. The germline CDR1 and CDR2 sequences are SEHNR and FQNEAQ (reference sequence).

This chain links TRBV29-1 with TRBJ1-4; maybe TRBD1 (6 bases). The CDR3 extends over 14 amino acids. V was cut by 7 bases and J by 8 bases, with 20 bases left in between. CDR1 is SQVTM, CDR2 ANQGSEA, per germline. The chain's CDR3 is CSAMGGPFWEKLFF. CDR3 coding DNA: TGCAGCGCCATGGGGGGGCCCTTTTGGGAAAAACTGTTTTTT.

The chain is built from TRBV6-5 and TRBJ1-1; no clear D. The CDR3 runs to 14 residues. Trimming removed 7 bases from V and 0 bases from J, with 12 bases in between. Germline CDR1 and CDR2: MNHEY and SVGAGI. The CDR3 DNA sequence: TGTGCCAGCAACCACTTCAGCTTGAACACTGAAGCTTTCTTT. It codes for CASNHFSLNTEAFF.

The V gene is TRBV7-9, the J gene TRBJ2-2, with 8 bases lining up with TRBD2. V shed 3 bases and J 6 bases; nucleotides not matched to a gene: 15. The CDR3 is 18 residues long. Germline V gene lookup returns CDR1 SEHNR and CDR2 FQNEAQ (reference sequence). The CDR3: CASSFLEYSGVLPGELFF. Written as DNA, the CDR3 is TGTGCCAGCAGCTTCCTTGAATATAGCGGGGTCCTCCCCGGGGAGCTGTTTTTT. Filled out from reference TRBV7-9 and TRBJ2-2, the complete variable domain reads DTGVSQNPRHKITKRGQNVTFRCDPISEHNRLYWYRQTLGQGPEFLTYFQNEAQLEKSRLLSDRFSAERPKGSFSTLEIQRTEQGDSAMYLCASSFLEYSGVLPGELFFGEGSRLTVL.

The chain joins TRBV5-5 to TRBJ2-7, with 12 bases identical to TRBD1. Looked up from germline, CDR1 is SGHKS and CDR2 is YYEKEE (reference sequence). V shed 6 bases, J shed 5 bases, and the junction held 6 bases outside the gene matches. The CDR3 contains 14 residues. The CDR3 sequence: CASTGDRGPNEQYF. CDR3 sequence (DNA): TGTGCCAGCACCGGGGACAGGGGGCCCAACGAGCAGTACTTC.

The chain recombines TRBV28 with TRBJ1-4; 8 bases are a match to TRBD1. V trimming: 5 bases; J trimming: 2 bases; junction bases outside the gene matches: 13. The germline V gene has CDR1 MDHEN and CDR2 SYDVKM. The CDR3 has 18 residues. CDR3 nucleotide sequence: TGTGCCAGCAGTCCACGATATGACAGGGGATCTACTAATGAAAAACTGTTTTTT. Its translation is CASSPRYDRGSTNEKLFF.

The rearrangement links TRBV28 to TRBJ2-7; D assignment may be TRBD1 or TRBD2 (6 bases each). V shed 4 bases and J shed 5 bases, with 12 bases lying between them. The V gene's germline CDR1 is MDHEN and CDR2 SYDVKM. The CDR3 loop spans 13 amino acids. CDR3 in amino acids: CASSSRGVHEQYF. In nucleotides, the CDR3 is TGTGCCAGCAGTTCGAGGGGGGTCCACGAGCAGTACTTC.

The chain has TRBV25-1 and TRBJ2-7, with D unclear. The V end was cut by 4 bases, the J end by 2 bases, with 15 bases between. The CDR3 is 15 amino acids. Per germline, CDR1 MGHDK and CDR2 SYGVNS. The chain's CDR3 is CASSGRAAFTYEQYF. The CDR3 nucleotides are TGTGCCAGCAGTGGGCGAGCCGCATTTACCTACGAGCAGTACTTC.

The rearrangement joins TRBV2 to TRBJ2-1; the D gene is possibly TRBD1 (6 bases). Germline V CDR1 and CDR2: SNHLY, FYNNEI. The V and J ends lost 10 bases and 4 bases respectively, with 11 bases between them. This CDR3 contains 12 residues. The CDR3 nucleotides read TGTGCCACCGTTGGACAGTACAATGAGCAGTTCTTC. This codes for CATVGQYNEQFF.

This clone was detected once. The chain employs TRBV12-3 or TRBV12-4 and TRBJ1-1; TRBD1 might be the D (6 bases). The germline V and J ends were trimmed by 8 bases and 1 base, with 11 bases remaining between them. The CDR3 runs to 13 residues. The DNA of the CDR3 is TGTGCCAGCCACCCGACAGGGAACACTGAAGCTTTCTTT. This translates into CASHPTGNTEAFF.

V and J are TRBV28 and TRBJ1-1, with TRBD1 matching 8 bases. V lost 5 bases and J lost 1; bases outside the gene matches: 6. Germline V gene lookup returns CDR1 MDHEN and CDR2 SYDVKM. This CDR3 has 15 residues. CDR3 sequence reads: CASSTRQGRNTEAFF. The CDR3 region has the DNA TGTGCCAGCAGTACCCGACAGGGGCGGAACACTGAAGCTTTCTTT.

This chain connects TRBV6-5 to TRBJ2-5; 10 bases are a match to TRBD2. Germline CDR1 and CDR2: MNHEY and SVGAGI. The CDR3 is 14 residues long. J lost 6 bases, V lost 5 bases, and 6 bases had no gene match. In DNA form, the CDR3 reads TGTGCCAGCAGTAACAGCGGGGGGGCCCAGACCCAGTACTTC. This translates into CASSNSGGAQTQYF.

This chain joins TRBV3-1 (or the pseudogene TRBV3-2) and TRBJ2-7; D not certain. CDR1 and CDR2 (germline): LGHDT, YNNKEL (reference sequence). This CDR3 region has 14 residues. Trimming shortened V by 1 base and J by 3 bases, and 10 bases separated the two germline ends. The CDR3 loop reads CASSQGRLYYEQYF. The CDR3 DNA follows: TGTGCCAGCAGCCAAGGGCGACTGTACTACGAGCAGTACTTC.